The present T cell receptor beta chain was sequenced within a study of shared clonotypes between healthy human individuals. The CDR3 has 18 amino acids. Germline V gene lookup returns CDR1 SGHRS and CDR2 YFSETQ. The V and J ends lost 2 bases and 2 bases, in that order; junction bases with no gene match: 12. General study findings and limits: Generally, naive subsets (rather than memory subsets) showed larger estimated richness.

Naive CD8 populations comprised CD45RO-negative cells positively selected for CCR7, excluding terminally differentiated effector memory CD45RA+ cells. Genomic DNA (from each subset) was split evenly across several immunoSEQ plates. Some clones are missing from TCRdb's copy, which holds only in-frame ones; the method was immunoSEQ multiplex PCR. The table lists some 2.1 million clones, approximately 92% of them singletons. Points on this clone: Its target is unknown.

This TCR came from a man aged 18 to 35 in good health. Some clones in this sample may be carry-over from other donors' samples. Sequencing used naive CD8+ T cells from PBMCs. V gene TRBV5-1 combines with J gene TRBJ2-7; the match to TRBD2 covers 11 bases. DNA for the CDR3: TGCGCCAGCAGCTTTCAACTAACGACTAGCGGGAAAGCCTACGAGCAGTACTTC. Its protein is CASSFQLTTSGKAYEQYF.